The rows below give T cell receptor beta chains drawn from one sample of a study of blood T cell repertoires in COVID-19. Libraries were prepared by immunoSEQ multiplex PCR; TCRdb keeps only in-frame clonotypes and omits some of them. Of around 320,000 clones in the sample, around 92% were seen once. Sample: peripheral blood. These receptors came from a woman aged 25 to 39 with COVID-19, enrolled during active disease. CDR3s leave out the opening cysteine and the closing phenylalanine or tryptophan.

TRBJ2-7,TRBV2,ASKGTDSYEQY
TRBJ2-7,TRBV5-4,ASSFGGDTYEQY
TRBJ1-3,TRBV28,ASSLVQSSGNTIY
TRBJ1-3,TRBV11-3,ASNRTGTGSGNTIY
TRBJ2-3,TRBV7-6,ASSARGYAGGPDTQY
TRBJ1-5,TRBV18,ASSSQGSNQPQH
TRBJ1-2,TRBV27,ASSRVPNYGYT
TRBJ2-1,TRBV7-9,ASSRGNEQF
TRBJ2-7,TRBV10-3,AISPRGDRSSYEQY
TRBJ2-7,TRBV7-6,ASSLAGQGAYEQY
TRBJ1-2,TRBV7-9,ASSPALLDYGYT
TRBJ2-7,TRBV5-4,ASRLAGGTYEQY
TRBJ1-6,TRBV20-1,SASPTGTDGPH
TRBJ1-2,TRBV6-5,ASSLRENYGYT
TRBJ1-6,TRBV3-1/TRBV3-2,ASRGDRGGSPLH
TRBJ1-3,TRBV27,ASSLSGTGESGNTIY
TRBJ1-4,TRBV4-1,ASSQESAGIEKLF
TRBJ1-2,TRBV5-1,ASSLDRSDGYT
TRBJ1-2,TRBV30,AWTGDYGYT
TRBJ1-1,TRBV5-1,ASSSPGSDTEAF
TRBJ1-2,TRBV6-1,ASSEAAEGAPYGYT
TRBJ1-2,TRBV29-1,SATGGGREGYT
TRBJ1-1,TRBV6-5,ASSYRSDFTEAF